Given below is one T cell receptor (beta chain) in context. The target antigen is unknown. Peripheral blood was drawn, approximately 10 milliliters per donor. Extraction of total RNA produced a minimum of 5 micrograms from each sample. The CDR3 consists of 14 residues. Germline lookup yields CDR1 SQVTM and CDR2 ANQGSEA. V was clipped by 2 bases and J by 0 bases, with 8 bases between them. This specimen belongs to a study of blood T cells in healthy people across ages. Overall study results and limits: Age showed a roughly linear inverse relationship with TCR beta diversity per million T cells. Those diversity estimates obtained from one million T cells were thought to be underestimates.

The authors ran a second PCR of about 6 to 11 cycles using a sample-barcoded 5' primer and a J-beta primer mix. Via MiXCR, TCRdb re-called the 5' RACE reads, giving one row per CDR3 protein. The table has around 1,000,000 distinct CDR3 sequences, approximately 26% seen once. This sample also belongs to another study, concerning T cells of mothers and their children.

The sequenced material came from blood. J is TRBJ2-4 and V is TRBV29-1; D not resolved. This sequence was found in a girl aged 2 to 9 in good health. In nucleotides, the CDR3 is TGCAGCGTTGAAACCCTCGTAGCCAAAAACATTCAGTACTTC. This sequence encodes CSVETLVAKNIQYF.